The entry below gives a single TCR beta chain sequence along with its context. The data are from a study of blood T cell repertoires in COVID-19. The wider study: The United States, Italy and Spain provided the acute and convalescent COVID-19 samples.

Trimming took off 4 bases at V and 4 bases at J, with 7 bases between the two ends. The CDR3 consists of 12 residues. Looked up from germline, CDR1 is SGHRS and CDR2 is YFSETQ. Seattle patient enrollment occurred during active infection, with longitudinal follow-up thereafter. How the authors handled the data: Amplification from reference gene primers served as the basis for estimated nucleated cell counts. Assay: immunoSEQ multiplex PCR; the TCRdb copy retains only in-frame clones and omits some. V and J calls and clone size are those listed in that table; D and trimming were worked out from the DNA. The sample carries 87,000 or so clones, over 75% recorded once.

The sequence came from a woman of 80 years or more with COVID-19, enrolled during active disease. The material sequenced was peripheral blood. The V and J genes are TRBV5-1 and TRBJ2-3; D gene uncertain. This chain's CDR3 is CASSHEADTQYF. CDR3 sequence (DNA): TGCGCCAGCAGCCATGAGGCAGATACGCAGTATTTT. Full variable domain (remainder filled in from reference TRBV5-1 and TRBJ2-3): KAGVTQTPRYLIKTRGQQVTLSCSPISGHRSVSWYQQTPGQGLQFLFEYFSETQRNKGNFPGRFSGRQFSNSRSEMNVSTLELGDSALYLCASSHEADTQYFGPGTRLTVL.